One sample yielded the 15 T cell receptor beta chains listed below, sequenced in a study of control samples from healthy donors and cancer patients. The method was immunoSEQ multiplex PCR; TCRdb's version includes in-frame clones alone and lacks a portion of them. Altogether 57,000 or so clones are present, about 93% being singletons, with the ten largest covering around 4.2%. Specimen: blood. The receptor source for this set is a man younger than 40 in good health.

The CDR3 nucleotides are TGTGCCAGCAGCTCAGACCCAACTGAAGCTTTCTTT. Translating it yields CASSSDPTEAFF. The chain employs TRBV13 and TRBJ1-1; D gene ambiguous. This CDR3 spans 12 amino acids. Germline V CDR1 and CDR2: PRHDT, FYEKMQ (reference sequence). The V gene lost 4 bases and the J gene lost 5 bases, with 8 bases spanning the gap.

The chain carries TRBV28 and TRBJ2-7; 8 nucleotides agree with TRBD2. Germline V CDR1 and CDR2: MDHEN, SYDVKM. The CDR3 extends over 15 amino acids. Losses at the gene ends were 6 bases for V and 0 bases for J; bases not matched to a gene: 7. The DNA of the CDR3 is TGTGCCAGCAGAGAAACTAGCGGAACCTCCTACGAGCAGTACTTC. This gives the protein CASRETSGTSYEQYF.

This rearrangement joins TRBV24-1 to TRBJ1-1; no reliable D call. V was cut by 9 bases and J by 1 base, with 11 bases left in between. The CDR3 has 13 amino acids. Germline V lookup: CDR1 KGHDR, CDR2 SFDVKD. The CDR3 region is CATRGGSNTEAFF. CDR3 DNA sequence: TGTGCCACCCGGGGTGGCTCGAACACTGAAGCTTTCTTT.

The gene calls are TRBV19 and TRBJ2-7, with 10 bases matching TRBD1. The CDR3 is made up of 17 amino acids. V gave up 6 bases and J gave up 0 bases; unmatched junction bases: 11. CDR1 is LNHDA, CDR2 SQIVND, per germline (reference sequence). The CDR3 DNA is TGTGCCAGTAGCTCAGGACAGGGGGGGTCGAGCTCCTACGAGCAGTACTTC. Amino acid sequence: CASSSGQGGSSSYEQYF.

This clone was observed once. The chain carries TRBV29-1 and TRBJ1-1; no definite D call. CDR3 length: 13 residues. V lost 4 bases to trimming and J lost 1 base, with 10 bases between them. CDR1 is SQVTM, CDR2 ANQGSEA, per germline. CDR3 DNA sequence: TGCAGCGTTGGGGGTTCAGGGAACACTGAAGCTTTCTTT. It translates to CSVGGSGNTEAFF.

The rearrangement joins TRBV5-4 to TRBJ1-3; perhaps TRBD1 as D (6 bases). The CDR3 is 16 residues long. V lost 3 bases, J lost 0 bases, and 13 bases lay in between. The germline CDR1 and CDR2 sequences are SGHNT and YYREEE (reference sequence). The CDR3 reads CASSWGTPYSGNTIYF. In nucleotides, the CDR3 is TGTGCCAGCAGCTGGGGGACACCTTACTCTGGAAACACCATATATTTT.

This clone was found a few times. The chain has TRBV19 and TRBJ2-1; 15 bases line up with TRBD2. Germline V gene data show CDR1 as LNHDA and CDR2 as SQIVND (reference sequence). CDR3 size: 18 residues. J gave up 4 bases and V 5 bases, and 9 bases lay outside the gene matches. CDR3 sequence: CASSLGTSGRPTYNEQFF. The CDR3 coding sequence is TGTGCCAGTAGTCTCGGGACTAGCGGGAGGCCGACTTACAATGAGCAGTTCTTC.

The V call is TRBV30, the J call TRBJ2-5, with TRBD2 matching over 11 bases. With V trimmed by 4 bases and J by 4 bases, 2 bases remained unmatched. This CDR3 comprises 13 residues. Germline CDR1 reads GTSNPN; CDR2 reads SVGIG (reference sequence). This CDR3 is CAWKLAGGETQYF. The CDR3, as DNA: TGTGCCTGGAAGCTAGCGGGAGGAGAGACCCAGTACTTC.

The chain carries TRBV3-1 (or the pseudogene TRBV3-2) and TRBJ1-1; D gene ambiguous. CDR3 length equals 13 residues. Trimming left V 4 bases short and J 12 bases short, with 18 bases between. From germline, CDR1 is LGHDT and CDR2 YNNKEL (reference sequence). CDR3: CASSPGTTPGPFF. The DNA for the CDR3 is TGTGCCAGCAGCCCCGGAACGACGCCAGGCCCTTTCTTT.

V is TRBV7-9 and J is TRBJ2-2; tentatively, D is TRBD1 (5 bases). V lost 5 bases and J lost 2, with 18 bases in between. Per germline, CDR1 SEHNR and CDR2 FQNEAQ (reference sequence). The CDR3 spans 17 residues. The CDR3 DNA follows: TGTGCCAGCAGCCCACCGTCACTGGGGCGTAACACCGGGGAGCTGTTTTTT. The encoded protein is CASSPPSLGRNTGELFF.

This chain uses TRBV18 with TRBJ2-7; D is possibly TRBD1 or TRBD2 (7 bases each). The CDR3 has 16 amino acids. CDR1 and CDR2 (germline): KGHSH, LQKENI. Trimming pared 3 bases from V and 3 bases from J, leaving 18 bases between. The CDR3 here is CASSPSGEGAGYEQYF. CDR3 DNA: TGTGCCAGCTCACCCTCTGGGGAGGGGGCGGGCTACGAGCAGTACTTC.

CDR3 in amino acids: CASSPTGTTYEQYF. The CDR3 nucleotides read TGTGCCAGCAGCCCAACCGGGACAACCTACGAGCAGTACTTC. The chain couples TRBV7-9 to TRBJ2-7, with a tentative D call TRBD1 (6 bases). The CDR3 has 14 residues. V was trimmed by 5 bases and J by 2 bases, leaving 13 bases between them. Germline CDR1 and CDR2: SEHNR and FQNEAQ (reference sequence).

V gene TRBV28 combines with J gene TRBJ2-5; 8 bases are a match to TRBD1. The germline V gene encodes CDR1 MDHEN and CDR2 SYDVKM. This CDR3 has 14 residues. Trimming removed 7 bases from V and 0 bases from J; junction bases left unmatched: 4. The CDR3 DNA reads as TGTGCCAGCACCAGGACAGGGCACCAAGAGACCCAGTACTTC. Translation: CASTRTGHQETQYF.

The chain couples TRBV19 to TRBJ1-1; TRBD1 matches at 7 bases. Germline trimming cut 5 bases from V and 0 bases from J; bases unmatched to any gene: 9. Germline CDR1 is LNHDA and CDR2 is SQIVND (reference sequence). The CDR3 has 16 residues. CDR3 DNA sequence: TGTGCCAGTAGTCCAGGGGGGGGCCAGATGAACACTGAAGCTTTCTTT. Its translation is CASSPGGGQMNTEAFF. The full variable domain, with the rest looked up from reference TRBV19 and TRBJ1-1, is DGGITQSPKYLFRKEGQNVTLSCEQNLNHDAMYWYRQDPGQGLRLIYYSQIVNDFQKGDIAEGYSVSREKKESFPLTVTSAQKNPTAFYLCASSPGGGQMNTEAFFGQGTRLTVV.

The CDR3 nucleotides read TGTGCCAGCAGCATAGGGACGTCCTCTGGAAACACCATATATTTT. This codes for CASSIGTSSGNTIYF. The V and J genes are TRBV5-5 and TRBJ1-3; a weak D match, TRBD1 (5 bases). Trimming pared 4 bases from V and 0 bases from J, leaving 11 bases between. Germline V lookup: CDR1 SGHKS, CDR2 YYEKEE (reference sequence). There are 15 residues in the CDR3.